These T cell receptor beta chains were read from a single sample in a study of T cells in tuberculosis. This table comes from immunoSEQ multiplex PCR, and its TCRdb copy is limited to in-frame clones, with some not included. Of 70,000 to 95,000 clones listed, roughly 93% are singletons. The sequenced material came from CD1b-GMM tetramer-negative cells sorted from PBMCs. The receptors stem from an adult woman with latent tuberculosis. Each CDR3 is given with its conserved first and last residue. Each record gives: J gene, D gene, V gene, clone size, CDR3 protein, CDR3 DNA. D genes are given only for firm matches. Size is omitted from some rows. Given values are once, few, many or a class for expanded clones.

>TRBJ2-5|NA|TRBV15|NA
CATSREGGAWEETQYF
TGTGCCACCAGCAGAGAAGGGGGGGCGTGGGAAGAGACCCAGTACTTC
>TRBJ2-6|NA|TRBV6-1|NA
CASSERGSGANVLTF
TGTGCCAGCAGTGAACGGGGTTCTGGGGCCAACGTCCTGACTTTC
>TRBJ1-1|NA|TRBV5-4|NA
CASSVMGADTEAFF
TGTGCCAGCAGCGTGATGGGGGCGGACACTGAAGCTTTCTTT
>TRBJ1-1|NA|TRBV29-1|NA
CSVVVAGGDTEAFF
TGCAGCGTTGTGGTGGCGGGGGGGGACACTGAAGCTTTCTTT
>TRBJ2-2|TRBD1|TRBV7-9|NA
CASSPDRGNTGELFF
TGTGCCAGCAGCCCAGACAGGGGGAACACCGGGGAGCTGTTTTTT
>TRBJ1-5|NA|TRBV7-2|NA
CASSFFGLDNQPQHF
TGTGCCAGCAGCTTCTTCGGACTGGACAATCAGCCCCAGCATTTT
>TRBJ1-4|TRBD1|TRBV10-3|NA
CAIRSTGGSGEKLFF
TGTGCCATCAGGAGCACAGGGGGGTCCGGCGAAAAACTGTTTTTT
>TRBJ2-7|TRBD1|TRBV6-1|NA
CASGRGTGSSYEQYF
TGTGCCAGCGGGCGGGGGACAGGGAGCTCCTACGAGCAGTACTTC
>TRBJ1-3|NA|TRBV4-3|NA
CASSQDRTSGNTIYF
TGCGCCAGCAGCCAAGATAGGACTTCGGGAAACACCATATATTTT
>TRBJ2-1|TRBD1|TRBV27|NA
CASSSGQGAYNEQFF
TGTGCCAGCAGTTCGGGACAGGGGGCGTACAATGAGCAGTTCTTC
>TRBJ2-2|TRBD2|TRBV19|few
CASALAGGPGTGELFF
TGTGCCAGTGCCCTAGCGGGGGGGCCGGGCACCGGGGAGCTGTTTTTT
>TRBJ2-2|NA|TRBV21-1|NA
CASSIIGTGDYTGELFF
TGTGCCAGCAGCATTATAGGGACAGGGGATTACACCGGGGAGCTGTTTTTT
>TRBJ1-2|NA|TRBV9|NA
CASSVTGSPLYGYTF
TGTGCCAGCAGCGTTACAGGGAGCCCCCTCTATGGCTACACCTTC
>TRBJ2-2|TRBD2|TRBV18|NA
CASSLAGGPNTGELFF
TGTGCCAGCTCACTAGCGGGGGGACCGAACACCGGGGAGCTGTTTTTT
>TRBJ1-3|NA|TRBV7-6|NA
CASSSTGTGLGTIYF
TGTGCCAGCAGCTCCACAGGAACAGGGCTCGGCACCATATATTTT
>TRBJ1-1|NA|TRBV14|NA
CASSQENALGRGTEAFF
TGTGCCAGCAGCCAAGAAAATGCCTTGGGCCGTGGCACTGAAGCTTTCTTT
>TRBJ2-7|TRBD1|TRBV10-3|NA
CAIEGGTGAGQYF
TGTGCCATCGAGGGGGGGACAGGGGCTGGGCAGTACTTC
>TRBJ2-5|NA|TRBV28|NA
CASSSVPRAQYF
TGTGCCAGCAGTTCGGTTCCCCGGGCCCAGTACTTC
>TRBJ2-3|TRBD2|TRBV11-2|NA
CASSLSSGGGTDTQYF
TGTGCCAGCAGCTTATCCTCCGGGGGGGGCACAGATACGCAGTATTTT
>TRBJ2-1|TRBD2|TRBV28|once
CASSPPPRGGLYNEQFF
TGTGCCAGCAGTCCCCCACCGCGGGGGGGCCTCTACAATGAGCAGTTCTTC
>TRBJ1-6|NA|TRBV6-5|NA
CASSYDRDSYNSPLHF
TGTGCCAGCAGTTACGATCGGGACTCCTATAATTCACCCCTCCACTTT
>TRBJ1-1|TRBD1|TRBV7-9|NA
CASSPFLDRAYEAFF
TGTGCCAGCAGCCCCTTCCTGGACAGGGCCTATGAAGCTTTCTTT
>TRBJ2-7|TRBD2|TRBV5-6|once
CASSAGLAGTEQYF
TGTGCCAGCAGCGCGGGACTAGCGGGGACCGAGCAGTACTTC
>TRBJ1-2|NA|TRBV6-1|NA
CASSGRGRVYGYTF
TGTGCCAGCAGTGGAAGGGGCCGGGTATATGGCTACACCTTC
>TRBJ1-1|NA|TRBV6-5|NA
CASSYSGFETEAFF
TGTGCCAGCAGTTACTCGGGCTTTGAGACTGAAGCTTTCTTT
>TRBJ2-1|TRBD2|TRBV19|NA
CASSPTGGLAGKQFF
TGTGCCAGTAGTCCGACGGGAGGACTAGCGGGCAAGCAGTTCTTC
>TRBJ1-4|NA|TRBV10-2|NA
CASSMTGSTNEKLFF
TGCGCCAGCAGTATGACGGGTTCAACTAATGAAAAACTGTTTTTT
>TRBJ2-5|TRBD1|TRBV5-1|NA
CASSRTGGQETQYF
TGCGCCAGCAGCCGAACAGGGGGCCAGGAGACCCAGTACTTC
>TRBJ2-5|NA|TRBV15|NA
CATSRADNWETQYF
TGTGCCACCAGCAGAGCGGACAATTGGGAGACCCAGTACTTC
>TRBJ2-7|NA|TRBV7-9|once
CASSPQDSYEQYF
TGTGCCAGCAGCCCCCAGGACTCCTACGAGCAGTACTTC
>TRBJ2-1|TRBD2|TRBV19|NA
CASRPGGSGGPFYNEQFF
TGTGCCAGTAGGCCGGGGGGGAGCGGGGGCCCTTTCTACAATGAGCAGTTCTTC
>TRBJ1-6|NA|TRBV30|NA
CAFKVRGPSSYNSPLHF
TGTGCCTTCAAAGTTCGGGGTCCGAGCTCCTATAATTCACCCCTCCACTTT
>TRBJ2-3|NA|TRBV4-3|NA
CASSQDRGAGTDTQYF
TGCGCCAGCAGCCAAGATCGGGGGGCAGGCACAGATACGCAGTATTTT
>TRBJ1-4|TRBD1|TRBV6-6|NA
CASSSLRGGTGGLFF
TGTGCCAGCAGTTCTCTCCGGGGGGGGACAGGGGGCCTGTTTTTT
>TRBJ2-1|TRBD1|TRBV4-1|NA
CASSQPGQGARGNEQFF
TGCGCCAGCAGCCAGCCGGGACAGGGGGCCCGAGGCAATGAGCAGTTCTTC
>TRBJ2-1|TRBD2|TRBV5-4|NA
CASSRGGYSGPPGHEQFF
TGTGCCAGCAGCCGGGGGGGATATAGCGGACCCCCCGGCCATGAGCAGTTCTTC
>TRBJ1-6|NA|TRBV6-1|NA
CASSGDTPWSPLHF
TGTGCCAGCAGTGGGGACACCCCCTGGTCACCCCTCCACTTT
>TRBJ2-3|TRBD1|TRBV27|NA
CASSFIGGRTDTQYF
TGTGCCAGCAGTTTTATAGGGGGCCGCACAGATACGCAGTATTTT
>TRBJ2-3|NA|TRBV5-1|NA
CASSLLGHTDTQYF
TGCGCCAGCAGCTTGTTAGGACACACAGATACGCAGTATTTT
>TRBJ1-1|NA|TRBV7-3|once
CASSMGAGTEAFF
TGTGCCAGCAGCATGGGGGCTGGCACTGAAGCTTTCTTT
>TRBJ1-1|NA|TRBV21-1|NA
CASSNPPDSGTGNTEAFF
TGTGCCAGCAGCAACCCCCCCGACTCCGGGACAGGGAACACTGAAGCTTTCTTT